Sequencing of this T cell receptor beta chain was carried out in a study of tumor-infiltrating lymphocytes in primary liver carcinoma (dated by TCRdb to 2017 to 2019). Background for the entire study: Five patients with histopathologically diagnosed primary liver carcinoma underwent surgical resection in China between November 2015 and 2016. A total of approximately 35 specimens from 5 patients underwent TCRbeta repertoire sequencing, comprising around 25 tumor regions, 5 adjacent noncancerous liver tissues and 5 peripheral blood samples. TCRbeta repertoire sequencing, expression microarrays and whole-exome sequencing were combined in the study across five regions of each liver tumor, with adjacent normal tissue and blood also included. Samples yielded roughly 3.5 to 8 million productive TCRbeta reads; read depth did not differ significantly between tissue types. Repertoires from technical replicates were highly reproducible, with mean shared-clone rates near 0.89 and correlation coefficients above 0.95. Of the five patients (three men and two women, aged 30 to 69 years), four had hepatocellular carcinoma and one had combined HCC and intrahepatic cholangiocarcinoma. The five patients had tumors of stage T1-T3 N0M0, with maximum diameters ranging from about 4.2 to 11 cm.

From its cysteine to its phenylalanine, the CDR3 spans 13 amino acids. Of the read, only the CDR3 DNA is kept; its 39 bases are in frame from base 1. V drops 6 bases and J drops 7 bases, leaving 15 bases in between. CDR1 MNHNS and CDR2 SASEGT were looked up in the germline V gene. This clonotype was counted a few times. Its antigen has not been determined. One base away there is no much larger clone; base qualities are not given. What the research found in general, with its limitations: With just a handful of patients in the study, the authors point out that the findings should be validated in a larger study. Consistent with antigen-driven expansion, pairs of tumor regions showed higher repertoire overlap (mean about 36%) than either tumor-adjacent pairs (about 17%) or tumor-blood pairs (around 15%). Compared with blood, tumors had a significantly larger share of the repertoire taken up by the top 250 clones (p = 0.039). Because only the TCR beta chain was sequenced and unpaired alpha chains were not captured, true repertoire diversity is likely underestimated. Bulk unsorted samples precluded comparing CD4+ and CD8+ T cell repertoires.

Using a constant-region primer and ProtoScript II reverse transcriptase, TCRbeta-specific cDNA was reverse-transcribed from around 500 ng total RNA. TCRbeta libraries were built with three nested multiplex PCR rounds, a slightly modified ARM-PCR procedure. The first two PCR rounds used multiplex TRBV1-TRBV30 forward primers with a Cbeta reverse primer, each for 10 cycles. Sample barcodes and Illumina adapters were added in a final 25-cycle PCR using Deep VentR polymerase. Before sequencing, amplicons of 200-500 bp were gel-purified using a QIAquick gel extraction kit. An Illumina HiSeq 2500 was used to sequence the TCRbeta amplicons, generating 250-bp paired-end reads. In the original analysis: Trimmomatic v0.33 was used to quality-trim the reads, and FLASH v1.2.11 was used to merge paired reads so that full CDR3 sequences could be recovered. V, D and J germline segments were assigned to the rearranged TCRbeta sequences using MiGEC v1.2.1b. VDJtools v1.0.0 computed clonotype statistics and Shannon-Wiener diversity indices. To cut down on sampling bias, every analysis after diversity analysis relied on just the 250 most abundant clonotypes from each sample. The public reads were reanalyzed by TCRdb: fastp trimming at Q25, MiXCR alignment, in-frame beta chains only. Entries are consolidated by CDR3 protein sequence, retaining the most common genes and DNA. It is TCRdb's table, rather than the study itself, that gives the V and J calls and clone size. This sample has a few hundred thousand distinct CDR3 sequences in its table, and 50% to 60% of those were observed once. The ten largest clones represent 15% to 20% of the sample.

TRIzol reagent was used to extract blood RNA from unsorted whole blood, while the DNeasy Blood & Tissue kit provided the germline DNA. Chronic HBV infection was present in the patients, and the patients were treatment-naive at sampling. Before surgery, about 4 milliliters of peripheral blood were collected into K2EDTA tubes. The rearrangement joined TRBV6-1 to TRBJ1-2, with the D gene too uncertain to name. This TCR came from a woman aged 25 to 39 with primary liver carcinoma and hepatitis B virus infection. Sequencing input: peripheral blood. The sequence in DNA is TGTGCCAGCAGGAAGGACGGTCGCAGTGGCTACACCTTC. Its product reads: CASRKDGRSGYTF.